The text below deals with one T cell receptor (beta chain). The sample comes from a study of blood T cell repertoires in COVID-19. Here immunoSEQ multiplex PCR was the method, and the copy in TCRdb shows in-frame clones only, minus some. Of around 370,000 clones in the sample, 88% were seen once. The V gene lost 7 bases and the J gene lost 3 bases, with 9 bases spanning the gap. Germline assignment: CDR1 DFQATT and CDR2 SNEGSKA (reference sequence). This CDR3 spans 11 amino acids. The sequencing input was PBMCs or T cells enriched from blood (not recorded which). The sequence was collected from a woman aged 18-29 years who had recovered from COVID-19. The chain has TRBV20-1 and TRBJ1-1; no reliable D call. The CDR3 sequence: CSVAADTEAFF. The CDR3 DNA sequence: TGCAGTGTCGCTGCGGACACTGAAGCTTTCTTT.